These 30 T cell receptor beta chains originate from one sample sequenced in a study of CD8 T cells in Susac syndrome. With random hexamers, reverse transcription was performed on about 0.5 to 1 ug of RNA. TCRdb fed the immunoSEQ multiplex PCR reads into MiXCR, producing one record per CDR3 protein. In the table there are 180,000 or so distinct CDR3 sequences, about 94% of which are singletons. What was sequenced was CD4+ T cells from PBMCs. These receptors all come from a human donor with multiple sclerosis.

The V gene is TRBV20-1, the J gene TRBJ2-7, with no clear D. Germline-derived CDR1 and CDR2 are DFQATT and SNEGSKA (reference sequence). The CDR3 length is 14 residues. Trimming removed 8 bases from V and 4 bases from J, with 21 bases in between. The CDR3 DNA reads TGCAGTTCCCAATTGTGGCAGCGACCGTACGAGCAGTACTTC. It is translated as CSSQLWQRPYEQYF.

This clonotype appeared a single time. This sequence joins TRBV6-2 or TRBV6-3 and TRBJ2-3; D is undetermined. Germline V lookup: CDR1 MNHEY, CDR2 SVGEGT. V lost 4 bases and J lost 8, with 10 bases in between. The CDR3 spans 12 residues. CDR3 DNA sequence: TGTGCCAGCAGTTCCCTCCCCGGTACGCAGTATTTT. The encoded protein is CASSSLPGTQYF.

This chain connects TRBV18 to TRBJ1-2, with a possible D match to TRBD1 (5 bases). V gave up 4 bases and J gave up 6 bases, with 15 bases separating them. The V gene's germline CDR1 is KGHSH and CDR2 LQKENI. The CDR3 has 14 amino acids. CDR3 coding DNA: TGTGCCAGCTCACGGACACCCGGATATGATGGCTACACCTTC. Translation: CASSRTPGYDGYTF.

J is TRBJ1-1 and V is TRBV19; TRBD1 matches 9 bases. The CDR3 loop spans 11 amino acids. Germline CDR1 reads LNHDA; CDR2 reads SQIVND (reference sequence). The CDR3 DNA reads TGTGCGACAGGGGGATACACTGAAGCTTTCTTT. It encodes CATGGYTEAFF.

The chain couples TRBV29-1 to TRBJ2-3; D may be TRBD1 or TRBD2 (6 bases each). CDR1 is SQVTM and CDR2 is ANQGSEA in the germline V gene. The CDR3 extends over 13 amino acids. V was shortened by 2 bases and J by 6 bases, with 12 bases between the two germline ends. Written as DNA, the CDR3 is TGCAGCGTTGAATCGGGGGCGAGGGATACGCAGTATTTT. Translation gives CSVESGARDTQYF.

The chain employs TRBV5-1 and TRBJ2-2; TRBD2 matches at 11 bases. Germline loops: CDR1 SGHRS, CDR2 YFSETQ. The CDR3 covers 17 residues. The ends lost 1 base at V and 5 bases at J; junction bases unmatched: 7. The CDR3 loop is CASSLSSGGIVTGELFF. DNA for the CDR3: TGCGCCAGCAGCTTGTCTAGCGGGGGGATTGTGACCGGGGAGCTGTTTTTT.

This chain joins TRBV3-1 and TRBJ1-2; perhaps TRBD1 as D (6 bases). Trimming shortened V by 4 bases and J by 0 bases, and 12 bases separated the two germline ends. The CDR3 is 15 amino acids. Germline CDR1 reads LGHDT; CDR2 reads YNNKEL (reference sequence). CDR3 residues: CASSRKDRTNYGYTF. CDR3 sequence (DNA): TGTGCCAGCAGCCGCAAGGACAGAACTAACTATGGCTACACCTTC. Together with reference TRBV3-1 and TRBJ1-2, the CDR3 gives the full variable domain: DTAVSQTPKYLVTQMGNDKSIKCEQNLGHDTMYWYKQDSKKFLKIMFSYNNKELIINETVPNRFSPKSPDKAHLNLHINSLELGDSAVYFCASSRKDRTNYGYTFGSGTRLTVV.

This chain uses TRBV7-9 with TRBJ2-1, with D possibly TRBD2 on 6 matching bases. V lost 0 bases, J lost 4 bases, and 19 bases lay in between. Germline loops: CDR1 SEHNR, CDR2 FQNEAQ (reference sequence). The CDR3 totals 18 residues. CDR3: CASSLARGLTNPYNEQFF. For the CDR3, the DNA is TGTGCCAGCAGCTTAGCCCGGGGACTCACAAACCCTTACAATGAGCAGTTCTTC.

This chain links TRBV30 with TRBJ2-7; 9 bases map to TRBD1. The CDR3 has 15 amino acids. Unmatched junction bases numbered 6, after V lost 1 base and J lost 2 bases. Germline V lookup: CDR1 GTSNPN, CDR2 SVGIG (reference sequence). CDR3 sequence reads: CAWSGLGQGPYEQYF. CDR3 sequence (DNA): TGTGCCTGGAGTGGACTGGGACAGGGTCCCTACGAGCAGTACTTC.

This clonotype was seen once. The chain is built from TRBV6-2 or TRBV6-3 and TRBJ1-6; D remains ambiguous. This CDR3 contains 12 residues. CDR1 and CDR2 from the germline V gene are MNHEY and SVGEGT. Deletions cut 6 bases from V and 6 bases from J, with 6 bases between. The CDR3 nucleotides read TGTGCCAGCAGGACGGCTAATTCACCCCTCCACTTT. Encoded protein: CASRTANSPLHF.

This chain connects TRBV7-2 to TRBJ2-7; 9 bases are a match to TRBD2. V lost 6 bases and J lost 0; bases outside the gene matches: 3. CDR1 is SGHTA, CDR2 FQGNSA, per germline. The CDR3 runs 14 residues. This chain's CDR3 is CASSLAGSSYEQYF. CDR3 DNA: TGTGCCAGCAGTCTAGCGGGGAGCTCCTACGAGCAGTACTTC.

The CDR3 DNA reads TGCAGCGTTGCTAGCGGGAATAATTCACCCCTCCACTTT. Translation gives CSVASGNNSPLHF. The gene calls are TRBV29-1 and TRBJ1-6; D is ambiguous. From germline, CDR1 is SQVTM and CDR2 ANQGSEA. V was cut by 4 bases and J by 5 bases, with 9 bases left in between. This CDR3 contains 13 residues.

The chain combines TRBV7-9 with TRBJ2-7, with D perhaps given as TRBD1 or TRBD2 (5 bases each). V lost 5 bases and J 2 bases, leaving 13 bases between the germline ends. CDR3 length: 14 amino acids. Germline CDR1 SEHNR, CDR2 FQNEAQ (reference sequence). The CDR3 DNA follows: TGTGCCAGCAGCCCGGGGCGGGTGACCTACGAGCAGTACTTC. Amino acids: CASSPGRVTYEQYF.

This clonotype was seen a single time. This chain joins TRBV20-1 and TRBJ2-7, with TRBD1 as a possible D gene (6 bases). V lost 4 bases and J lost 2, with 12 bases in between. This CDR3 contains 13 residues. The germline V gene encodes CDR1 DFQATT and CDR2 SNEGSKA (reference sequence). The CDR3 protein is CSAIQQGPYEQYF. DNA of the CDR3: TGCAGTGCTATTCAGCAGGGGCCCTACGAGCAGTACTTC.

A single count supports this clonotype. The CDR3 coding sequence is TGTGCCAGCAGCTTCGGGACAGGGGGCGCGGGAAGCTATGGCTACACCTTC. This codes for CASSFGTGGAGSYGYTF. The J gene is TRBJ1-2, the V gene TRBV7-2; 12 bases agree with TRBD1. After removal of 3 bases from V and 4 bases from J, the junction contained 9 bases not matched to a gene. The CDR3 loop spans 17 amino acids. The germline CDR1 and CDR2 sequences are SGHTA and FQGNSA.

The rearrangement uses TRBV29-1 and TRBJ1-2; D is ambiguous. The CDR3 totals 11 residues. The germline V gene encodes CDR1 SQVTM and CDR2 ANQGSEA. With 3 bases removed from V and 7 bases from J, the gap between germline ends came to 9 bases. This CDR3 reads CSVDGGFGYTF. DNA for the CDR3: TGCAGCGTTGACGGCGGGTTTGGCTACACCTTC.

CDR3 region: CSAGGIYGYTF. As DNA, the CDR3 is TGCAGCGCCGGGGGGATCTATGGCTACACCTTC. The chain uses TRBV29-1 and TRBJ1-2, with a possible D match to TRBD1 (5 bases). The V gene lost 7 bases and the J gene lost 4 bases, with 10 bases spanning the gap. The CDR3 covers 11 residues. CDR1 and CDR2 from the germline V gene are SQVTM and ANQGSEA.

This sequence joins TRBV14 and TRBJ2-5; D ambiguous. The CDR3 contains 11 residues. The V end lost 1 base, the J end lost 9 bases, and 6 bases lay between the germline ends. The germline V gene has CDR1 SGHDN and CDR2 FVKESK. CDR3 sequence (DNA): TGTGCCAGCAGCCAAGGGCTGTCCCAGTACTTC. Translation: CASSQGLSQYF.

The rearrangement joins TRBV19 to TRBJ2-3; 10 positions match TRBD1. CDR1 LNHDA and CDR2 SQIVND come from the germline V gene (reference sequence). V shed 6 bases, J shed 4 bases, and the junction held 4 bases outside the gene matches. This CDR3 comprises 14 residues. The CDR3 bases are TGTGCCAGTAGGGGGGACAGGGGTGCAGATACGCAGTATTTT. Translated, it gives CASRGDRGADTQYF.

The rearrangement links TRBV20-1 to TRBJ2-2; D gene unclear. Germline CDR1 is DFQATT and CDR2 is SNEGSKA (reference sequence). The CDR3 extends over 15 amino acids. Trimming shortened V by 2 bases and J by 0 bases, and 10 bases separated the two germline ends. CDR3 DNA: TGCAGTGCTAGACGGGCGGTAGCGAACACCGGGGAGCTGTTTTTT. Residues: CSARRAVANTGELFF.

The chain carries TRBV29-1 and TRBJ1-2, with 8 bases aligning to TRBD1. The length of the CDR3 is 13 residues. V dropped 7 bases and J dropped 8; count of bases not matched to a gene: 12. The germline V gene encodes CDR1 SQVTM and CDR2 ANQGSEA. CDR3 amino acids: CSGDPGQGEGYTF. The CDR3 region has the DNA TGCAGCGGCGATCCCGGACAGGGAGAGGGCTACACCTTC.

CDR3: CASSLTGTDEQFF. The CDR3 nucleotides are TGTGCCAGCAGCTTGACAGGGACGGATGAGCAGTTCTTC. This chain uses TRBV5-6 with TRBJ2-1, with D possibly being TRBD1 (6 bases). Germline CDR1 and CDR2: SGHDT and YYEEEE. The CDR3 extends over 13 amino acids. The ends were cut back, 1 base at V and 8 bases at J, with 10 bases in the middle. Combining the CDR3 with reference TRBV5-6 and TRBJ2-1 gives the whole variable domain DAGVTQSPTHLIKTRGQQVTLRCSPKSGHDTVSWYQQALGQGPQFIFQYYEEEERQRGNFPDRFSGHQFPNYSSELNVNALLLGDSALYLCASSLTGTDEQFFGPGTRLTVL.

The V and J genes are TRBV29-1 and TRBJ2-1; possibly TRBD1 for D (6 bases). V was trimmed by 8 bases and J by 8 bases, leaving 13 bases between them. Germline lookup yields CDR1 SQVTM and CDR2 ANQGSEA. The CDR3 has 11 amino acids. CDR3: CSSAEGDEQFF. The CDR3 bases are TGCAGCTCCGCCGAGGGGGATGAGCAGTTCTTC.

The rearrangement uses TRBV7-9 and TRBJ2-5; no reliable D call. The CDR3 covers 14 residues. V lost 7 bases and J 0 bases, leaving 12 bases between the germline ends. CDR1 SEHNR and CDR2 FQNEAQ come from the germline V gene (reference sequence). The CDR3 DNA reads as TGTGCCAGCAATTCCGCTTCGTACCAAGAGACCCAGTACTTC. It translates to CASNSASYQETQYF.

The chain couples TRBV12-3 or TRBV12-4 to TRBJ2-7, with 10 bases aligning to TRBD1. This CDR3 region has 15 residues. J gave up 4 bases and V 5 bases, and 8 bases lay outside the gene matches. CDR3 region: CASSLRDRGTYEQYF. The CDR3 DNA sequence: TGTGCCAGCAGTCTCCGGGACAGGGGAACGTACGAGCAGTACTTC.

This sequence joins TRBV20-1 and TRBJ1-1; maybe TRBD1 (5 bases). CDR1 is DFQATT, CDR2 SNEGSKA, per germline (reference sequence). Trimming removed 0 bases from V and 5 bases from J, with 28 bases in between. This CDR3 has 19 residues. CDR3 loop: CSARDLRGGRIPRGTEAFF. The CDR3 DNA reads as TGCAGTGCTAGAGACCTCCGTGGCGGAAGGATCCCACGGGGGACTGAAGCTTTCTTT.

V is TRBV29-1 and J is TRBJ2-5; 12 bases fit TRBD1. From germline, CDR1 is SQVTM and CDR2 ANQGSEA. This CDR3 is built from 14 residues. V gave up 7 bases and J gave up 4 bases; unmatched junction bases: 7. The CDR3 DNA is TGCAGCGCCGGGACAGGGGGCGCGGGAGAGACCCAGTACTTC. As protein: CSAGTGGAGETQYF.

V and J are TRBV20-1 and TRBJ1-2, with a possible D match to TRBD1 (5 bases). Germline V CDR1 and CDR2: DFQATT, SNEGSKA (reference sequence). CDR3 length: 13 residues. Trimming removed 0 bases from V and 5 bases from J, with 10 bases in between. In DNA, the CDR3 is TGCAGTGCTAGAGACAGGGCATCATATGGCTACACCTTC. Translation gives CSARDRASYGYTF.

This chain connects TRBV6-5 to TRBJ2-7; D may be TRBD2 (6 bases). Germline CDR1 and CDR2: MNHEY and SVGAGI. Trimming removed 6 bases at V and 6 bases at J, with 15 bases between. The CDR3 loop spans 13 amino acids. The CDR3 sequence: CASSPYVGGEQYF. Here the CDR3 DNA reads TGTGCCAGCAGCCCCTATGTGGGAGGCGAGCAGTACTTC.

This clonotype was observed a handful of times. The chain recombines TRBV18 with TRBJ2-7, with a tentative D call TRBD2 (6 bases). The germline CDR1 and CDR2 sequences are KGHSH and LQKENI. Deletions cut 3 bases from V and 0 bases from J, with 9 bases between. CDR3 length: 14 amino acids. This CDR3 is CASSPAGTSYEQYF. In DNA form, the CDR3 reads TGTGCCAGCTCACCGGCGGGAACCTCCTACGAGCAGTACTTC.